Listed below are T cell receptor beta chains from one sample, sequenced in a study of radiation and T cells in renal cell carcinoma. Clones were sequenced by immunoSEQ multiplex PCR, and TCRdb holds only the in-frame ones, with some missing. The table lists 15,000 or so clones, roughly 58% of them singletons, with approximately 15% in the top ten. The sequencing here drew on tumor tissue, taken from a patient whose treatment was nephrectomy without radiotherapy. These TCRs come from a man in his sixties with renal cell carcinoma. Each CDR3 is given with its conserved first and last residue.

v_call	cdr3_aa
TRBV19	CASNTGQGGNQPQHF
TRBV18	CASSPDRGNEKLFF
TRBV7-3	CASSLFGDDGYTF
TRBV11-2	CASSLSGPGGNIQYF
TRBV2	CASRRDGGRFF
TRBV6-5	CASSYSREETQYF
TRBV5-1	CASSLGDSRLAKNIQYF
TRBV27	CASSLTAATDTQYF
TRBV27	CASKPYYQETQYF
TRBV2	CASSGSMPNEQFF
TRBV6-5	CASSYLSGSDRELFF
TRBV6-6	CASRPHDRDHQPQHF
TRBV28	CASSLQGSGNTIYF
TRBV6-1	CASPIERLGSEQFF
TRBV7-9	CASSPTFAGGNRLHF
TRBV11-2	CASGKDRGPDTQYF
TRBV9	CASSPDIGYEQYF